This entry lists 28 T cell receptor beta chains sequenced from one sample in a study of T-cell reconstitution after alpha-beta-depleted transplantation in children (TCRdb year 2016). This specimen's treatment or condition label, interpreted: allogeneic hematopoietic cell transplantation with graft depleted of TCRalphabeta T cells and CD19 B cells. Receptor libraries were prepared by PCR. TCRdb shows the sequencer as Illumina HiSeq 2500. TCR library preparation used molecular barcoding, with unique molecular identifiers applied to normalize quantification of the TCRbeta repertoire. TCRdb handled the public reads itself, with Q25 trimming in fastp and clone calling in MiXCR, and kept productive beta chains. Each entry merges the rows of one CDR3 protein and shows their most common DNA and genes. This sample lists around 440,000 distinct CDR3 sequences; roughly 15% were detected once. The ten largest clones add up to 25% to 30% of the sample.

The source was PBMCs, mostly from graft donor cells, collected 360 days after TCRalphabeta/CD19-depleted stem cell transplant. The origin of the receptors is a boy under two years old who had a stem cell transplant for Wiskott-Aldrich syndrome, so the T cells may come from the graft donor.

The V and J genes are TRBV21-1 and TRBJ1-2; the table's D call, TRBD1, has no DNA check behind it. TRBV21-1 is an annotated pseudogene. The CDR3 has 15 amino acids. CDR3 nucleotide sequence: TGTGCCAGCAGTCACGCCTGTCAGGGAAGGTATGGCTACACCTTC. Translated, it gives CASSHACQGRYGYTF.

This clonotype appeared a few times. The rearrangement links TRBV12-3 or TRBV12-4 to TRBJ2-7; TRBD2 aligns across 8 bases. The CDR3 runs to 13 residues. V lost 5 bases and J lost 6; bases outside the gene matches: 6. This CDR3 reads CASSEQAGGEQYF. The CDR3 DNA reads TGTGCCAGCAGTGAACAGGCGGGAGGCGAGCAGTACTTC.

This clonotype appeared a few times. J is TRBJ2-3 and V is TRBV5-1, with 9 bases fitting TRBD2. The CDR3 spans 18 residues. In germline, CDR1 is SGHRS, CDR2 YFSETQ. With 1 base clipped from V and 2 bases from J, the junction kept 11 bases outside the gene matches. CDR3 in amino acids: CASSLFPRLAVTTDTQYF. CDR3 in DNA: TGCGCCAGCAGCTTGTTCCCTAGACTAGCGGTGACCACAGATACGCAGTATTTT. Complete variable domain (other parts from reference TRBV5-1 and TRBJ2-3): KAGVTQTPRYLIKTRGQQVTLSCSPISGHRSVSWYQQTPGQGLQFLFEYFSETQRNKGNFPGRFSGRQFSNSRSEMNVSTLELGDSALYLCASSLFPRLAVTTDTQYFGPGTRLTVL.

The J gene is TRBJ2-2, the V gene TRBV6-2 or TRBV6-3; TRBD2 matches 14 bases. CDR3 length: 19 residues. Germline CDR1 is MNHEY and CDR2 is SVGEGT. Unmatched junction bases numbered 12, after V lost 3 bases and J lost 6 bases. The CDR3 nucleotides are TGTGCCAGCAGTTATGGTCGACTAGCGGGAGGGCCCTGGGCCGGGGAGCTGTTTTTT. This codes for CASSYGRLAGGPWAGELFF.

This clonotype was detected only a few times. V usage is TRBV4-2 and J usage is TRBJ2-2, with D unclear. Germline CDR1 LGHNA, CDR2 YNFKEQ. V was clipped by 2 bases and J by 8 bases, with 12 bases between them. This CDR3 has 14 amino acids. CDR3 nucleotides: TGTGCCAGCAGCCAATCTAACGGTCTGGGGGAGCTGTTTTTT. Amino acid sequence: CASSQSNGLGELFF.

The V and J genes are TRBV15 and TRBJ1-6; TRBD1 agrees at 7 bases. With V trimmed by 5 bases and J by 7 bases, 5 bases remained unmatched. This CDR3 is 14 amino acids long. Germline values: CDR1 LNHNV, CDR2 YYDKDF (reference sequence). The CDR3 sequence: CATSRDRRNSPLHF. The CDR3 DNA sequence: TGTGCCACCAGCCGGGACAGAAGAAATTCACCCCTCCACTTT.

This clonotype appeared a few times. J is TRBJ2-1 and V is TRBV24-1, with 7 bases identical to TRBD1. Trimming took 0 bases from V and 7 from J; bases not matched to a gene: 5. This CDR3 has 15 amino acids. Looked up from germline, CDR1 is KGHDR and CDR2 is SFDVKD. The CDR3 DNA reads as TGTGCCACCAGTGATTTGGGGACAGACCAGAATGAGCAGTTCTTC. Its protein product is CATSDLGTDQNEQFF.

The chain links TRBV10-3 to TRBJ1-1; TRBD1 aligns across 9 bases. V was clipped by 4 bases and J by 1 base; unmatched bases: 4. Germline CDR1 ENHRY, CDR2 SYGVKD. This CDR3 spans 15 amino acids. CDR3 sequence reads: CAISGGQGTNTEAFF. DNA for the CDR3: TGTGCCATCAGTGGCGGACAGGGGACGAACACTGAAGCTTTCTTT.

This clonotype came up a few times. The rearrangement uses TRBV20-1 and TRBJ2-5; 7 positions match TRBD1. Trimming cost V 1 base and J 4 bases; bases outside gene matches: 3. The CDR3 spans 13 residues. Germline CDR1 reads DFQATT; CDR2 reads SNEGSKA (reference sequence). CDR3 bases: TGCAGTGCTAGAGGACAGGGCCGAGAGACCCAGTACTTC. It codes for CSARGQGRETQYF.

The genes are TRBV13 and TRBJ2-1; D unresolved. V was trimmed by 6 bases and J by 5 bases, leaving 11 bases between them. The CDR3 is 13 residues long. Germline CDR1 PRHDT, CDR2 FYEKMQ (reference sequence). CDR3 region: CASSPAPHNEQFF. The CDR3 DNA follows: TGTGCCAGCAGTCCGGCCCCACACAATGAGCAGTTCTTC. Complete variable domain (other parts from reference TRBV13 and TRBJ2-1): AAGVIQSPRHLIKEKRETATLKCYPIPRHDTVYWYQQGPGQDPQFLISFYEKMQSDKGSIPDRFSAQQFSDYHSELNMSSLELGDSALYFCASSPAPHNEQFFGPGTRLTVL.

This chain joins TRBV10-3 and TRBJ2-3; 8 nucleotides match TRBD1. The V gene end was trimmed by 9 bases and the J gene end by 1 base; junction bases not matched to a gene: 3. The germline gives CDR1 ENHRY, CDR2 SYGVKD. CDR3 length: 13 residues. In nucleotides, the CDR3 is TGTGCCATAGACAGGGGCGGCACAGATACGCAGTATTTT. Translation gives CAIDRGGTDTQYF.

This clonotype was seen at least ten times. V and J are TRBV5-1 and TRBJ2-2, with 11 positions matching TRBD2. CDR3 length: 14 residues. Trimming took 4 bases from V and 6 from J; bases not matched to a gene: 2. Germline lookup yields CDR1 SGHRS and CDR2 YFSETQ. The CDR3 sequence is CASSALAGAGELFF. In DNA, the CDR3 is TGCGCCAGCAGCGCACTAGCGGGGGCCGGGGAGCTGTTTTTT.

The rearrangement joins TRBV7-9 to TRBJ2-2; D possibly corresponds to TRBD1 (6 bases). With 4 bases removed from V and 0 bases from J, the gap between germline ends came to 9 bases. Germline V lookup: CDR1 SEHNR, CDR2 FQNEAQ (reference sequence). The CDR3 spans 15 residues. The CDR3 loop is CASSYRASNTGELFF. In DNA form, the CDR3 reads TGTGCCAGCAGCTACAGGGCCTCGAACACCGGGGAGCTGTTTTTT.

This chain links TRBV12-3 or TRBV12-4 with TRBJ2-4; the match to TRBD1 covers 7 bases. V shed 4 bases and J 1 base; nucleotides not matched to a gene: 10. This CDR3 has 17 residues. As DNA, the CDR3 is TGTGCCAGCAGTTCCGGGACAGTTACTTTCGCCAAAAACATTCAGTACTTC. Its protein is CASSSGTVTFAKNIQYF.

The sample holds a few counts of this clonotype. The CDR3 protein is CASRLDSYEQYF. CDR3 bases: TGTGCCAGCAGATTAGACAGCTACGAGCAGTACTTC. The rearrangement links TRBV6-6 to TRBJ2-7; TRBD1 might be the D (5 bases). There are 12 residues in the CDR3. Trimming shortened V by 6 bases and J by 3 bases, and 9 bases separated the two germline ends. Germline CDR1 reads MNHNY; CDR2 reads SVGAGI (reference sequence).

This clonotype was observed a handful of times. The CDR3 loop reads CASSTRVGTQYF. In DNA, the CDR3 is TGTGCCAGCAGCACCAGGGTTGGGACCCAGTACTTC. The gene calls are TRBV7-9 and TRBJ2-5; the D gene is possibly TRBD1 (5 bases). Germline CDR1 is SEHNR and CDR2 is FQNEAQ (reference sequence). The CDR3 extends over 12 amino acids. Trimming took 5 bases from V and 7 from J, leaving 11 bases between them.

The chain has TRBV2 and TRBJ1-2, with D unresolved. V was clipped by 4 bases and J by 2 bases, with 8 bases between them. Germline V gene lookup returns CDR1 SNHLY and CDR2 FYNNEI. The CDR3 loop spans 13 amino acids. In nucleotides, the CDR3 is TGTGCCAGCAGTGCAGTGGAGAACTATGGCTACACCTTC. It codes for CASSAVENYGYTF.

This clonotype appeared a few times. This sequence joins TRBV30 and TRBJ2-7, with 8 nucleotides matching TRBD1. Looked up from germline, CDR1 is GTSNPN and CDR2 is SVGIG (reference sequence). After removal of 5 bases from V and 2 bases from J, the junction contained 8 bases not matched to a gene. The CDR3 is 14 residues long. DNA of the CDR3: TGTGCCTGGGCCCGTGACAGGGGAGCCTACGAGCAGTACTTC. It encodes CAWARDRGAYEQYF.

This clonotype showed up just a few times. The chain links TRBV7-9 to TRBJ2-7, with TRBD2 matching over 8 bases. Germline V lookup: CDR1 SEHNR, CDR2 FQNEAQ (reference sequence). With V trimmed by 1 base and J by 6 bases, 5 bases remained unmatched. This CDR3 region has 14 residues. The CDR3: CASSLVRREAEQYF. The CDR3 nucleotides read TGTGCCAGCAGCTTAGTCCGGCGGGAGGCCGAGCAGTACTTC.

This clonotype was picked up a small number of times. The CDR3 nucleotides are TGTGCCAGCAGCCCGGGACTAGCGATTGGGCAGTTCTTC. It translates to CASSPGLAIGQFF. J is TRBJ2-1 and V is TRBV4-2; TRBD2 matches 10 bases. The CDR3 totals 13 residues. The germline V gene has CDR1 LGHNA and CDR2 YNFKEQ. V lost 4 bases to trimming and J lost 12 bases; unmatched junction nucleotides: 6.

DNA for the CDR3: TGTGCCAGCAGCTCCGGGTTCTACAATGAGCAGTTCTTC. This gives the protein CASSSGFYNEQFF. The chain employs TRBV7-6 and TRBJ2-1; D call uncertain. The CDR3 contains 13 residues. Between the trimmed V and J ends, which lost 4 bases and 3 bases, there was a span of 7 bases. Germline CDR1 SGHVS, CDR2 FNYEAQ.

The chain is built from TRBV5-1 and TRBJ2-3, with D perhaps assigned TRBD1 or TRBD2 (5 bases each). The germline V gene encodes CDR1 SGHRS and CDR2 YFSETQ. Trimming left V 4 bases short and J 1 base short, with 19 bases between. The length of the CDR3 is 17 residues. As DNA, the CDR3 is TGCGCCAGCAGCAACCCCGTATCCCCGGGGCGCACAGATACGCAGTATTTT. Amino acids: CASSNPVSPGRTDTQYF.

The gene calls are TRBV4-2 and TRBJ2-5; TRBD2 matches at 7 bases. V shed 2 bases and J 5 bases; nucleotides not matched to a gene: 11. There are 16 residues in the CDR3. The germline V gene encodes CDR1 LGHNA and CDR2 YNFKEQ. This chain's CDR3 is CASSQPTSERGETQYF. CDR3 sequence (DNA): TGTGCCAGCAGCCAACCTACTAGCGAAAGAGGCGAGACCCAGTACTTC.

This clonotype was found a few times. Written as DNA, the CDR3 is TGTGCCATCAAGGGTGGACAGGACTGGAACACTGAAGCTTTCTTT. Its translation: CAIKGGQDWNTEAFF. The V and J genes are TRBV10-3 and TRBJ1-1; 7 nucleotides match TRBD1. V trimming: 7 bases; J trimming: 1 base; junction bases outside the gene matches: 9. The length of the CDR3 is 15 residues. Germline CDR1 is ENHRY and CDR2 is SYGVKD.

This chain joins TRBV12-3 or TRBV12-4 and TRBJ2-2, with D perhaps TRBD2 (5 bases). V shed 6 bases and J shed 8 bases, with 13 bases lying between them. The CDR3 has 13 amino acids. The CDR3, as DNA: TGTGCCAGCAGGATAACTAGATCTGGGGAGCTGTTTTTT. It codes for CASRITRSGELFF.

This clonotype was counted only a few times. The DNA of the CDR3 is TGTGCCACCCAGCGGGCCTCCAGGAATGAGCAGTTCTTC. Protein product: CATQRASRNEQFF. V and J are TRBV6-6 and TRBJ2-1; D is perhaps TRBD2 (6 bases). The CDR3 consists of 13 residues. V dropped 10 bases and J dropped 7 bases, with 17 bases sitting between them. Germline CDR1 MNHNY, CDR2 SVGAGI (reference sequence).

A few counts support this clonotype. The gene calls are TRBV27 and TRBJ2-2; D call uncertain. Trimming removed 4 bases from V and 4 bases from J, with 10 bases in between. CDR1 is MNHEY, CDR2 SMNVEV, per germline (reference sequence). The CDR3 extends over 14 amino acids. The CDR3 sequence: CASSWGTATGELFF. The CDR3, as DNA: TGTGCCAGCAGTTGGGGTACAGCCACCGGGGAGCTGTTTTTT.

This clonotype was detected a few times. The V and J genes are TRBV5-6 and TRBJ2-1; tentatively, D is TRBD1 (6 bases). CDR3 length: 12 amino acids. Germline assignment: CDR1 SGHDT and CDR2 YYEEEE. Deletions cut 3 bases from V and 13 bases from J, with 14 bases between. In DNA form, the CDR3 reads TGTGCCAGCAGCTCCCCCGTCAGGGGACAGTTCTTC. Its protein product is CASSSPVRGQFF. Full variable domain (rest looked up from reference TRBV5-6 and TRBJ2-1): DAGVTQSPTHLIKTRGQQVTLRCSPKSGHDTVSWYQQALGQGPQFIFQYYEEEERQRGNFPDRFSGHQFPNYSSELNVNALLLGDSALYLCASSSPVRGQFFGPGTRLTVL.